This is a list of T cell receptor beta chains from one sample in a study of beta chain features in type 1 diabetes. The data were produced by immunoSEQ multiplex PCR, yet TCRdb's version contains in-frame clones alone and is incomplete. The sample records approximately 150,000 clones, 9.5% to 10% being singletons. Material for sequencing was central memory CD4+ T cells from blood. The receptors were gathered from a woman in her thirties or forties in good health. Both conserved end residues are part of each CDR3. Fields, in order: CDR3 DNA, CDR3 protein, CDR3 length, V gene, D gene, clone size, J gene. A D gene is named only where the DNA matches it firmly. Clone size is stated in some rows and not others, as once, few, many or a class when expanded.

CDR3 DNA: TGCGCCAGCAGCCTGGGACAGAGGATCGATGAGCAGTTCTTC; CDR3 protein: CASSLGQRIDEQFF; CDR3 length: 14; V gene: TRBV5-1; D gene: TRBD1; clone size: NA; J gene: TRBJ2-1
CDR3 DNA: TGTGCCAGCAGCCCTCCGGTTCAAGATACGCAGTATTTT; CDR3 protein: CASSPPVQDTQYF; CDR3 length: 13; V gene: TRBV6-5; D gene: NA; clone size: NA; J gene: TRBJ2-3
CDR3 DNA: TGCGCCAGCACGGACAGGGCTGGCGAGCAGTTCTTC; CDR3 protein: CASTDRAGEQFF; CDR3 length: 12; V gene: TRBV10-1; D gene: TRBD1; clone size: NA; J gene: TRBJ2-1
CDR3 DNA: TGTGCCAGCAGTGAGACAGGGGCGGCTTACAATGAGCAGTTCTTC; CDR3 protein: CASSETGAAYNEQFF; CDR3 length: 15; V gene: TRBV6-1; D gene: TRBD1; clone size: NA; J gene: TRBJ2-1
CDR3 DNA: TGTGCCAGCAGGAAGGGACAGCTCTTTAATGAAAAACTGTTTTTT; CDR3 protein: CASRKGQLFNEKLFF; CDR3 length: 15; V gene: TRBV2; D gene: TRBD1; clone size: NA; J gene: TRBJ1-4
CDR3 DNA: TGTGCCAGCGCCCACAGGGCTAGCACAGATACGCAGTATTTT; CDR3 protein: CASAHRASTDTQYF; CDR3 length: 14; V gene: TRBV5-4; D gene: NA; clone size: NA; J gene: TRBJ2-3
CDR3 DNA: TGTGCTAGTGGTTTGGGAGCCTCTGGGAGTGACTCCCAGCATTTT; CDR3 protein: CASGLGASGSDSQHF; CDR3 length: 15; V gene: TRBV12-5; D gene: NA; clone size: NA; J gene: TRBJ1-5
CDR3 DNA: TGTGCCTCCCCCCGGATGGGCCCGGACACTGAAGCTTTCTTT; CDR3 protein: CASPRMGPDTEAFF; CDR3 length: 14; V gene: TRBV6-1; D gene: NA; clone size: NA; J gene: TRBJ1-1
CDR3 DNA: TGTGCCAGCAGCTTCACTAGCGGGGGAGTCTTC; CDR3 protein: CASSFTSGGVF; CDR3 length: 11; V gene: TRBV7-9; D gene: TRBD2; clone size: many; J gene: TRBJ2-1
CDR3 DNA: TGCGCCAGCAGTCCGGATGGGACTTTGCAAGAGACCCAGTACTTC; CDR3 protein: CASSPDGTLQETQYF; CDR3 length: 15; V gene: TRBV5-1; D gene: NA; clone size: few; J gene: TRBJ2-5
CDR3 DNA: TGTGCCAGCAGTTTTAGCGGGGAAGAGACCCAGTACTTC; CDR3 protein: CASSFSGEETQYF; CDR3 length: 13; V gene: TRBV2; D gene: TRBD2; clone size: few; J gene: TRBJ2-5
CDR3 DNA: TGTGCCACCCGGACTAGCGGCCCAGCGTACGAGCAGTACTTC; CDR3 protein: CATRTSGPAYEQYF; CDR3 length: 14; V gene: TRBV10-3; D gene: TRBD2; clone size: few; J gene: TRBJ2-7
CDR3 DNA: TGTGCCAGCAGTCTGGCAGGGCCCCGGTCCGACGAGCAGTACTTC; CDR3 protein: CASSLAGPRSDEQYF; CDR3 length: 15; V gene: TRBV7-9; D gene: NA; clone size: few; J gene: TRBJ2-7
CDR3 DNA: TGTGCCAGCAGCCCCCGCGGGGGGGGGCTCCAAGAGACCCAGTACTTC; CDR3 protein: CASSPRGGGLQETQYF; CDR3 length: 16; V gene: TRBV5-6; D gene: TRBD2; clone size: NA; J gene: TRBJ2-5
CDR3 DNA: TGTGCCAGCAGCCGACTAGCGGGGTTCGATACGCAGTATTTT; CDR3 protein: CASSRLAGFDTQYF; CDR3 length: 14; V gene: TRBV2; D gene: TRBD2; clone size: few; J gene: TRBJ2-3
CDR3 DNA: TGTGCCAGCAGCAAAAATGGCCCAAGAACTAACTATGGCTACACCTTC; CDR3 protein: CASSKNGPRTNYGYTF; CDR3 length: 16; V gene: TRBV21-1; D gene: NA; clone size: few; J gene: TRBJ1-2
CDR3 DNA: TGTGCCAGCAGCGCTAATACCGGGACAGGGGGAATTGGCTACACCTTC; CDR3 protein: CASSANTGTGGIGYTF; CDR3 length: 16; V gene: TRBV7-9; D gene: TRBD1; clone size: many; J gene: TRBJ1-2
CDR3 DNA: TGTGCCAGCAGTGAAAACGGGTGGAATCAGCCCCAGCATTTT; CDR3 protein: CASSENGWNQPQHF; CDR3 length: 14; V gene: TRBV6-1; D gene: NA; clone size: few; J gene: TRBJ1-5
CDR3 DNA: TGTGCCAGCAGCCTCGGGACAGTGAACACTGAAGCTTTCTTT; CDR3 protein: CASSLGTVNTEAFF; CDR3 length: 14; V gene: TRBV11-3; D gene: TRBD1; clone size: few; J gene: TRBJ1-1
CDR3 DNA: TGTGCCAGCAGTCCCTGGGACAGGGGCTATAATTCACCCCTCCACTTT; CDR3 protein: CASSPWDRGYNSPLHF; CDR3 length: 16; V gene: TRBV27; D gene: TRBD1; clone size: few; J gene: TRBJ1-6
CDR3 DNA: TGTGCCAGGAGGACAGGGGGCTCTGAAGCTTTCTTT; CDR3 protein: CARRTGGSEAFF; CDR3 length: 12; V gene: TRBV2; D gene: TRBD1; clone size: few; J gene: TRBJ1-1
CDR3 DNA: TGCGCCAGCAGTGGCTCAGGGGGCTATCAGCCCCAGCATTTT; CDR3 protein: CASSGSGGYQPQHF; CDR3 length: 14; V gene: TRBV10-2; D gene: TRBD1; clone size: NA; J gene: TRBJ1-5
CDR3 DNA: TGTGCCAGCAGCTTGGGAGTTGGGGGAGGGCGAAACACCGGGGAGCTGTTTTTT; CDR3 protein: CASSLGVGGGRNTGELFF; CDR3 length: 18; V gene: TRBV5-5; D gene: TRBD2; clone size: few; J gene: TRBJ2-2
CDR3 DNA: TGTGCCAGCGCCCGGGTAACCGGTGGCTACACCTTC; CDR3 protein: CASARVTGGYTF; CDR3 length: 12; V gene: TRBV25-1; D gene: NA; clone size: few; J gene: TRBJ1-2
CDR3 DNA: TGTGCCAGCAGTGACCTCCAGAACGCGCGGGGCAACAGCAACATTCAGTACTTC; CDR3 protein: CASSDLQNARGNSNIQYF; CDR3 length: 18; V gene: TRBV6-4; D gene: NA; clone size: NA; J gene: TRBJ2-4
CDR3 DNA: TGTGCCAGCAGCCCCCCCAGTGCACCCCTCCACTTT; CDR3 protein: CASSPPSAPLHF; CDR3 length: 12; V gene: TRBV11-2; D gene: NA; clone size: NA; J gene: TRBJ1-6
CDR3 DNA: TGCGCCAGCAGCTTGCTCCAGGGGAGTTCCTACGAGCAGTACTTC; CDR3 protein: CASSLLQGSSYEQYF; CDR3 length: 15; V gene: TRBV5-1; D gene: NA; clone size: NA; J gene: TRBJ2-7
CDR3 DNA: TGTGCCAGCAGCTTAGAAGGGACAGGCTATGGCTACACCTTC; CDR3 protein: CASSLEGTGYGYTF; CDR3 length: 14; V gene: TRBV7-9; D gene: TRBD1; clone size: few; J gene: TRBJ1-2
CDR3 DNA: TGCGCCAGCAGCCCGAACCTCGGACAGGAGCTGTTTTTT; CDR3 protein: CASSPNLGQELFF; CDR3 length: 13; V gene: TRBV5-1; D gene: NA; clone size: few; J gene: TRBJ2-2
CDR3 DNA: TGTGCCAGCAGTTTACGGATTACAGGGGGCTTTGGCTACACCTTC; CDR3 protein: CASSLRITGGFGYTF; CDR3 length: 15; V gene: TRBV27; D gene: TRBD1; clone size: few; J gene: TRBJ1-2
CDR3 DNA: TGTGCTAGCAGCTTAGCGTCGGGACAGCACTACGAGCAGTACTTC; CDR3 protein: CASSLASGQHYEQYF; CDR3 length: 15; V gene: TRBV7-7; D gene: TRBD1; clone size: once; J gene: TRBJ2-7
CDR3 DNA: TGTGCCAGTATTGACAGGGGATTGGGCAATGAGCAGTTCTTC; CDR3 protein: CASIDRGLGNEQFF; CDR3 length: 14; V gene: TRBV19; D gene: TRBD1; clone size: many; J gene: TRBJ2-1
CDR3 DNA: TGTGCCAGCAGCTTATTGGCTAGCGGAGTCACCGGGGAGCTGTTTTTT; CDR3 protein: CASSLLASGVTGELFF; CDR3 length: 16; V gene: TRBV7-2; D gene: TRBD2; clone size: NA; J gene: TRBJ2-2
CDR3 DNA: TGCGCCAGCAGCTTGGCTTCGAACCAGGCTTATGAAGCTTTCTTT; CDR3 protein: CASSLASNQAYEAFF; CDR3 length: 15; V gene: TRBV5-1; D gene: NA; clone size: NA; J gene: TRBJ1-1
CDR3 DNA: TGTGCCAGCAGCCGGGGACAGAATCAGCCCCAGCATTTT; CDR3 protein: CASSRGQNQPQHF; CDR3 length: 13; V gene: TRBV7-2; D gene: TRBD1; clone size: NA; J gene: TRBJ1-5
CDR3 DNA: TGTGCCAGCAGTTACGGAGTCGTTAACACTGAAGCTTTCTTT; CDR3 protein: CASSYGVVNTEAFF; CDR3 length: 14; V gene: TRBV6-5; D gene: NA; clone size: NA; J gene: TRBJ1-1
CDR3 DNA: TGCGCCAGCAGCCATCCACTGGGACAGGGCGCATGGACCGGGGAGCTGTTTTTT; CDR3 protein: CASSHPLGQGAWTGELFF; CDR3 length: 18; V gene: TRBV4-1; D gene: TRBD1; clone size: NA; J gene: TRBJ2-2
CDR3 DNA: TGTGCCAGCAGCCAAGATCTCGTCAGCTCTGGAAACACCATATATTTT; CDR3 protein: CASSQDLVSSGNTIYF; CDR3 length: 16; V gene: TRBV14; D gene: NA; clone size: NA; J gene: TRBJ1-3